The entry below describes one TCR beta chain. No antigen is known for it. The method was immunoSEQ multiplex PCR; TCRdb's version includes in-frame clones alone and lacks a portion of them. Of tens of thousands of clones listed, over 65% were seen once; the top ten hold 27%. The source of the sample is a study of T cell responses to AZD1222 COVID-19 vaccine. Study results and caveats: Spike was spanned by vaccine-associated CD4 TCRs, with dominance at 160-218 and 743-854. Only five or six AZD1222 recipients were seropositive at baseline. Targeting of unmutated variant regions was reportedly seen in nearly half of spike-specific TCRs. None of the repertoires were sampled until the peak T cell response had passed.

This CDR3 comprises 14 residues. V lost 3 bases to trimming and J lost 6 bases, with 15 bases between them. Germline loops: CDR1 LNHNV, CDR2 YYDKDF (reference sequence). The chain carries TRBV15 and TRBJ2-7; D gene ambiguous. This clonotype was sampled from an adult who received the MenACWY meningococcal vaccine as a control. The source was peripheral blood, collected 28 days after the second dose of the MenACWY control vaccine. CDR3 in amino acids: CATSSPNRRGEQYF. The CDR3, as DNA: TGTGCCACCAGCAGTCCCAACCGGAGAGGCGAGCAGTACTTC. Complete variable domain (other parts from reference TRBV15 and TRBJ2-7): DAMVIQNPRYQVTQFGKPVTLSCSQTLNHNVMYWYQQKSSQAPKLLFHYYDKDFNNEADTPDNFQSRRPNTSFCFLDIRSPGLGDTAMYLCATSSPNRRGEQYFGPGTRLTVT.